The 25 T cell receptor beta chains reported below all come from one sample, sequenced in a study of blood T cell repertoires in COVID-19. Assay used: immunoSEQ multiplex PCR; TCRdb lists only in-frame clones, some missing. In the table there are almost 500,000 clones, 75% to 90% of which are singletons. The sequenced material came from PBMCs or T cells enriched from blood (not recorded which). Receptors were obtained from a woman aged 55-70 years who had recovered from COVID-19.

The chain combines TRBV6-4 with TRBJ2-5; D is unclear. Germline loops: CDR1 MRHNA, CDR2 SNTAGT. Deletions cut 8 bases from V and 0 bases from J, with 4 bases between. This CDR3 is built from 11 residues. Here the CDR3 DNA reads TGTGCCAGCCCTAACCAAGAGACCCAGTACTTC. Amino acid sequence: CASPNQETQYF.

The chain has TRBV27 and TRBJ1-2; D is possibly TRBD1 (5 bases). The CDR3 has 14 residues. V was shortened by 5 bases and J by 8 bases, with 18 bases between the two germline ends. In germline, CDR1 is MNHEY, CDR2 SMNVEV (reference sequence). The CDR3 sequence: CASSNGGEWEGYTF. Written as DNA, the CDR3 is TGTGCCAGCAGTAATGGGGGGGAATGGGAAGGCTACACCTTC.

The CDR3 DNA is TGTGCCAGCAGATACACAGATACGCAGTATTTT. As protein: CASRYTDTQYF. The V call is TRBV27, the J call TRBJ2-3, with unresolved D. CDR3 length: 11 residues. With 6 bases removed from V and 2 bases from J, the gap between germline ends came to 3 bases. Germline V gene data show CDR1 as MNHEY and CDR2 as SMNVEV (reference sequence).

The rearrangement uses TRBV11-3 and TRBJ1-2; 9 bases agree with TRBD1. The V gene end was trimmed by 4 bases and the J gene end by 4 bases; junction bases not matched to a gene: 4. The CDR3 length is 14 residues. Germline CDR1 and CDR2: SGHNT and YENEEA. The CDR3 region has the DNA TGTGCCAGCAGCTCACAGGGGGCGGGCTATGGCTACACCTTC. It specifies CASSSQGAGYGYTF. The full variable domain, rest sourced from reference TRBV11-3 and TRBJ1-2, is EAGVVQSPRYKIIEKKQPVAFWCNPISGHNTLYWYLQNLGQGPELLIRYENEEAVDDSQLPKDRFSAERLKGVDSTLKIQPAELGDSAVYLCASSSQGAGYGYTFGSGTRLTVV.

The chain recombines TRBV5-1 with TRBJ2-1, with 13 positions matching TRBD2. This CDR3 comprises 18 residues. Germline-derived CDR1 and CDR2 are SGHRS and YFSETQ. The V gene end was trimmed by 3 bases and the J gene end by 0 bases; junction bases not matched to a gene: 6. DNA for the CDR3: TGCGCCAGCAGCTCGACTAGCGGGGGGTCTGGCTCCTACAATGAGCAGTTCTTC. Protein product: CASSSTSGGSGSYNEQFF.

V gene TRBV19 combines with J gene TRBJ1-2; 7 bases agree with TRBD1. There are 15 residues in the CDR3. Germline V gene data show CDR1 as LNHDA and CDR2 as SQIVND (reference sequence). Trimming cost V 10 bases and J 2 bases; bases outside gene matches: 13. CDR3 sequence (DNA): TGTGCCACTACGACAGGGCTCCTCGGAAACTATGGCTACACCTTC. Protein product: CATTTGLLGNYGYTF.

This clone was picked up many times. The V and J genes are TRBV6-2 or TRBV6-3 and TRBJ2-7, with 8 bases that match TRBD2. V dropped 6 bases and J dropped 3; count of bases not matched to a gene: 16. Germline-derived CDR1 and CDR2 are MNHEY and SVGEGT. The CDR3 has 17 residues. The CDR3: CASSRMTGPGGGYEQYV. The CDR3 DNA follows: TGTGCCAGCAGCCGGATGACCGGTCCCGGGGGGGGCTACGAGCAGTACGTC.

A single count supports this clone. V usage is TRBV2 and J usage is TRBJ1-1, with no clear D. The CDR3 length is 13 residues. Germline CDR1 is SNHLY and CDR2 is FYNNEI. The V end lost 8 bases, the J end lost 2 bases, and 12 bases lay between the germline ends. The CDR3 bases are TGTGCCAGCTCAAACAGAGCCAACACTGAAGCTTTCTTT. Amino acid sequence: CASSNRANTEAFF.

The chain carries TRBV28 and TRBJ2-7; a weak D match, TRBD2 (6 bases). Per the germline V gene, CDR1 is MDHEN and CDR2 is SYDVKM. The CDR3 has 14 residues. Trimming left V 8 bases short and J 0 bases short, with 14 bases between. The CDR3 is CASSSAGSSYEQYV. The CDR3 bases are TGTGCCAGCTCGTCGGCGGGGAGCTCCTACGAGCAGTACGTC.

The chain employs TRBV3-1 (or the pseudogene TRBV3-2) and TRBJ1-3; D is possibly TRBD1 (5 bases). This CDR3 has 15 amino acids. Germline V gives CDR1 LGHDT, CDR2 YNNKEL (reference sequence). V was shortened by 4 bases and J by 1 base, with 11 bases between the two germline ends. The CDR3 DNA sequence: TGTGCCAGCAGCCCCAGCAGGGCTTCTGGAAACACCATATATTTT. This translates into CASSPSRASGNTIYF.

The chain recombines TRBV29-1 with TRBJ1-3; D gene uncertain. The germline V and J ends were trimmed by 1 base and 0 bases, with 10 bases remaining between them. Germline CDR1 SQVTM, CDR2 ANQGSEA. This CDR3 comprises 15 residues. CDR3 sequence reads: CSVEVVEASGNTIYF. For the CDR3, the DNA is TGCAGCGTTGAAGTGGTAGAAGCCTCTGGAAACACCATATATTTT.

This chain links TRBV11-2 with TRBJ1-2; 8 bases are a match to TRBD1. Germline loops: CDR1 SGHAT, CDR2 FQNNGV. V lost 5 bases to trimming and J lost 6 bases; unmatched junction nucleotides: 5. The length of the CDR3 is 13 residues. The CDR3 DNA reads as TGTGCCAGCAGCCCTACAGGGGGGAATGGCTACACCTTC. Translating it yields CASSPTGGNGYTF. Using reference TRBV11-2 and TRBJ1-2 for the parts outside the CDR3, the full variable domain is EAGVAQSPRYKIIEKRQSVAFWCNPISGHATLYWYQQILGQGPKLLIQFQNNGVVDDSQLPKDRFSAERLKGVDSTLKIQPAKLEDSAVYLCASSPTGGNGYTFGSGTRLTVV.

This clone was seen at least ten times. The chain uses TRBV6-5 and TRBJ2-7; a weak D match, TRBD1 (5 bases). V lost 7 bases, J lost 0 bases, and 16 bases lay in between. This CDR3 comprises 15 residues. Germline V gives CDR1 MNHEY, CDR2 SVGAGI. In DNA form, the CDR3 reads TGTGCCAGCAAGGAGAGATTGACAGTCTCCTACGAGCAGTACTTC. This gives the protein CASKERLTVSYEQYF.

This chain joins TRBV19 and TRBJ1-1; tentatively, D is TRBD1 (6 bases). This CDR3 is built from 14 residues. Germline CDR1 and CDR2: LNHDA and SQIVND (reference sequence). V shed 5 bases and J shed 1 base, with 11 bases lying between them. CDR3 sequence (DNA): TGTGCCAGTAGTGTCGGACAGCGGAACACTGAAGCTTTCTTT. Translating gives CASSVGQRNTEAFF.

The chain links TRBV21-1 to TRBJ1-2; the table calls TRBD1, which could not be checked here. TRBV21-1 is assigned pseudogene status. The CDR3 spans 15 residues. CDR3 loop: CASSGRTGENYGYTF. As DNA, the CDR3 is TGTGCCAGCAGCGGAAGGACAGGGGAGAACTATGGCTACACCTTC.

This chain connects TRBV30 to TRBJ1-4; tentative D call: TRBD1 (6 bases). V lost 2 bases and J 7 bases, leaving 14 bases between the germline ends. Germline-derived CDR1 and CDR2 are GTSNPN and SVGIG (reference sequence). The CDR3 runs 14 residues. CDR3 in amino acids: CAWSSDRLSEKLFF. In DNA form, the CDR3 reads TGTGCCTGGAGTTCAGACAGGCTCTCTGAAAAACTGTTTTTT.

This clone was detected only once. The DNA of the CDR3 is TGTGCCAGCAGTTTTGGCAGGACAGGGTTGTTTCAGCCCCAGCATTTT. Protein product: CASSFGRTGLFQPQHF. The V gene is TRBV28, the J gene TRBJ1-5; 8 bases fit TRBD1. Germline lookup yields CDR1 MDHEN and CDR2 SYDVKM. The V gene end was trimmed by 3 bases and the J gene end by 6 bases; junction bases not matched to a gene: 10. This CDR3 is built from 16 residues.

The chain joins TRBV12-5 to TRBJ2-7; TRBD1 aligns across 7 bases. Germline CDR1 is LGHNT and CDR2 is FRNRAP. The junction had 21 bases not matched to a gene; V was cut back by 1 base and J by 3 bases. CDR3 length: 20 residues. This CDR3 is CASGLDPPVGTAIQYYEQYF. The CDR3, as DNA: TGTGCTAGTGGTTTGGACCCCCCCGTCGGGACAGCGATCCAATACTACGAGCAGTACTTC.

This chain connects TRBV25-1 to TRBJ2-3, with D unclear. This CDR3 is 12 amino acids long. V shed 10 bases and J shed 2 bases, with 10 bases lying between them. In germline, CDR1 is MGHDK, CDR2 SYGVNS. This CDR3 reads CANQNYTDTQYF. The CDR3 region has the DNA TGTGCCAACCAGAATTACACAGATACGCAGTATTTT.

The rearrangement uses TRBV19 and TRBJ1-4; no clear D. The ends were cut back, 3 bases at V and 1 base at J, with 9 bases in the middle. In germline, CDR1 is LNHDA, CDR2 SQIVND (reference sequence). The CDR3 is made up of 15 amino acids. CDR3 amino acids: CASSIARLTNEKLFF. CDR3 bases: TGTGCCAGTAGTATCGCCCGACTAACTAATGAAAAACTGTTTTTT.

The chain is built from TRBV19 and TRBJ1-1, with D perhaps TRBD1 (5 bases). This CDR3 has 16 residues. Trimming left V 6 bases short and J 0 bases short, with 17 bases between. CDR1 LNHDA and CDR2 SQIVND come from the germline V gene (reference sequence). In DNA, the CDR3 is TGTGCCAGTAGCCCTCCCGGGCGGGGCATGAACACTGAAGCTTTCTTT. Translated, it gives CASSPPGRGMNTEAFF.

The V and J genes are TRBV7-9 and TRBJ2-7; 9 bases match TRBD1. Germline trimming cut 5 bases from V and 2 bases from J; bases unmatched to any gene: 10. Germline loops: CDR1 SEHNR, CDR2 FQNEAQ (reference sequence). This CDR3 is built from 16 residues. The CDR3 here is CASSTPGTGNPYEQYF. For the CDR3, the DNA is TGTGCCAGCAGCACCCCAGGGACAGGGAACCCCTACGAGCAGTACTTC.

V is TRBV5-6 and J is TRBJ1-3, with D possibly being TRBD1 (5 bases). The CDR3 totals 15 residues. Trimming removed 5 bases at V and 4 bases at J, with 16 bases between. The V gene's germline CDR1 is SGHDT and CDR2 YYEEEE. The CDR3 loop reads CASSLGGSDGNTIYF. The CDR3 DNA sequence: TGTGCCAGCAGTCTGGGGGGGTCGGACGGAAACACCATATATTTT.

The V call is TRBV29-1, the J call TRBJ1-1, with D possibly matching TRBD1 (5 bases). Trimming left V 2 bases short and J 10 bases short, with 11 bases between. The length of the CDR3 is 11 residues. Per the germline V gene, CDR1 is SQVTM and CDR2 is ANQGSEA. CDR3 protein: CSVESQGRAFF. The CDR3 nucleotides are TGCAGCGTTGAAAGTCAGGGCAGAGCTTTCTTT.

The V call is TRBV2, the J call TRBJ1-6; D might be TRBD1 (5 bases). This CDR3 region has 14 residues. CDR1 is SNHLY, CDR2 FYNNEI, per germline. V lost 4 bases, J lost 9 bases, and 13 bases lay in between. CDR3 region: CASSGSQGSSPLHF. Written as DNA, the CDR3 is TGTGCCAGCAGTGGATCCCAGGGTAGTTCACCCCTCCACTTT.